The sample holds a few counts of the clone carrying this T cell receptor (gamma chain). A read error likely explains why the TCRdb protein, taken from a much larger clone, differs from this DNA's translation at residue 4; the protein shown is translated from the DNA. This record comes from a study of gamma-delta T cells after stem cell transplantation. TCRdb re-processed the RT-PCR reads using CATT. The data hold around 230 gamma-chain clones, with about 4.6% observed a single time. The sequencing sample was made of gamma-delta T cells. This receptor was obtained from a human donor. It is not recorded whose cells these are; they may come from a transplant donor.

The DNA for the CDR3 is TGTGCCTTGCGGGAGGGTGAGTTGGGCAAAAAAATCAAGGTATTT. It translates to CALREGELGKKIKVF. The chain combines TRGV9 with TRGJP. The CDR3 runs to 15 residues. Germline V gene sequence: CDR1 GITISATS, CDR2 ISYDGTV (reference sequence).